This TCR beta chain was sequenced during a study of CD8+ T cells in alopecia areata. Turning to the study itself: Among treated patients, oral tofacitinib was administered at 5 to 10 mg twice daily.

In its sample, this clone was seen a few times. The V end lost 4 bases, the J end lost 6 bases, and 3 bases lay between the germline ends. The CDR3 is 11 amino acids. Per the germline V gene, CDR1 is MNHEY and CDR2 is SVGAGI. Sample treatment: oral pan-JAK inhibitor, 5-10 mg twice daily. In alopecia areata patients, both lesional scalp punch biopsies and peripheral blood were collected. cDNA reverse transcribed from extracted RNA served as the sequencing template. Only in-frame clones appear in the TCRdb table, and some are missing; sequencing was by immunoSEQ multiplex PCR. The sample has 4,000 to 5,500 clones; 69% are singletons.

The chain uses TRBV6-5 and TRBJ2-2; unclear D gene. This material consisted of skin, taken at week 24, from a patient treated with tofacitinib. The clonotype was recovered from a human donor with alopecia areata. The CDR3 reads CASSSSGELFF. In nucleotides, the CDR3 is TGTGCCAGCAGTTCCTCCGGGGAGCTGTTTTTT.